The 12 T cell receptor beta chains below were found in one sample sequenced in a study of blood T cell repertoires in COVID-19. This table comes from immunoSEQ multiplex PCR, and its TCRdb copy is limited to in-frame clones, with some not included. The table lists about 140,000 clones, roughly four fifths of them singletons, with roughly 10% in the top ten. The sample taken for sequencing was peripheral blood. These TCRs come from a woman aged 45-65 years with active or convalescent COVID-19.

This clone appeared a single time. V is TRBV7-6 and J is TRBJ1-6; D possibly corresponds to TRBD1 (5 bases). Per the germline V gene, CDR1 is SGHVS and CDR2 is FNYEAQ. The CDR3 runs 15 residues. V was clipped by 5 bases and J by 4 bases, with 12 bases between them. CDR3 sequence reads: CASSPGTAYNSPLHF. As DNA, the CDR3 is TGTGCCAGCAGCCCGGGGACTGCGTATAATTCACCCCTCCACTTT.

This chain uses TRBV5-4 with TRBJ2-5; D is undetermined. V was shortened by 0 bases and J by 0 bases, with 12 bases between the two germline ends. The CDR3 is made up of 16 amino acids. Germline CDR1 and CDR2: SGHNT and YYREEE (reference sequence). The CDR3 reads CASSLGSPLYQETQYF. The DNA of the CDR3 is TGTGCCAGCAGCTTGGGTTCCCCTCTATACCAAGAGACCCAGTACTTC. The full variable domain, its missing parts supplied by reference TRBV5-4 and TRBJ2-5, is ETGVTQSPTHLIKTRGQQVTLRCSSQSGHNTVSWYQQALGQGPQFIFQYYREEENGRGNFPPRFSGLQFPNYSSELNVNALELDDSALYLCASSLGSPLYQETQYFGPGTRLLVL.

There are a few counts of this clone. The chain combines TRBV28 with TRBJ2-7, with unresolved D. CDR1 is MDHEN, CDR2 SYDVKM, per germline. The CDR3 length is 15 residues. V was cut by 1 base and J by 5 bases, with 15 bases left in between. The CDR3 region is CASSLSLGPLNEQYF. Here the CDR3 DNA reads TGTGCCAGCAGTTTATCATTGGGCCCCCTGAACGAGCAGTACTTC.

CDR3 bases: TGTGCCACCCTCAGGACTAGCGGGTCGAGCTCCTACGAGCAGTACTTC. It yields the protein CATLRTSGSSSYEQYF. The chain employs TRBV24-1 and TRBJ2-7; TRBD2 matches 11 bases. Germline-derived CDR1 and CDR2 are KGHDR and SFDVKD. The CDR3 has 16 residues. V trimming: 9 bases; J trimming: 0 bases; junction bases outside the gene matches: 9.

The chain recombines TRBV6-5 with TRBJ1-5; D ambiguous. Trimming cost V 6 bases and J 4 bases, with 16 bases left between them. The CDR3 totals 15 residues. Looked up from germline, CDR1 is MNHEY and CDR2 is SVGAGI. Written as DNA, the CDR3 is TGTGCCAGCAGCGACCGTGGAGGGTATAATCAGCCCCAGCATTTT. The encoded protein is CASSDRGGYNQPQHF.

The chain joins TRBV5-1 to TRBJ2-1; TRBD2 aligns across 16 bases. J gave up 7 bases and V 0 bases, and 10 bases lay outside the gene matches. There are 19 residues in the CDR3. Germline V CDR1 and CDR2: SGHRS, YFSETQ. The CDR3 DNA reads as TGCGCCAGCAGCTTGGCCGCGGGGACTAGCGGGGGGGCTGGGAATGAGCAGTTCTTC. It encodes CASSLAAGTSGGAGNEQFF.

This chain joins TRBV18 and TRBJ2-1, with 10 nucleotides matching TRBD2. The germline V gene has CDR1 KGHSH and CDR2 LQKENI. Germline trimming cut 6 bases from V and 5 bases from J; bases unmatched to any gene: 7. The CDR3 totals 15 residues. The CDR3 here is CASSLSSGGHNEQFF. CDR3 DNA: TGTGCCAGCTCCCTCAGTAGCGGGGGGCACAATGAGCAGTTCTTC.

The chain joins TRBV6-5 to TRBJ1-6, with 8 positions matching TRBD1. V shed 6 bases and J 7 bases; nucleotides not matched to a gene: 8. The germline V gene has CDR1 MNHEY and CDR2 SVGAGI. The CDR3 consists of 15 residues. CDR3 amino acids: CASRLGQGGNSPLHF. The CDR3 DNA reads as TGTGCCAGCAGATTAGGACAGGGCGGGAATTCACCCCTCCACTTT.

CDR3 DNA: TGCGCCGGGAAACTGGACACAAACACTGAAGCTTTCTTT. This gives the protein CAGKLDTNTEAFF. The chain is built from TRBV5-1 and TRBJ1-1; D is perhaps TRBD1 (5 bases). The CDR3 has 13 residues. Germline CDR1 is SGHRS and CDR2 is YFSETQ. V lost 10 bases to trimming and J lost 2 bases, with 15 bases between them.

The chain combines TRBV18 with TRBJ1-5; 7 bases align to TRBD1. Trimming cost V 6 bases and J 3 bases; bases outside gene matches: 11. CDR1 is KGHSH and CDR2 is LQKENI in the germline V gene. The CDR3 has 16 amino acids. The CDR3 region has the DNA TGTGCCAGCTCCCTGAACAGGGGAAAAAACAATCAGCCCCAGCATTTT. This sequence encodes CASSLNRGKNNQPQHF.

V and J are TRBV27 and TRBJ1-2, with TRBD1 matching 8 bases. V lost 0 bases to trimming and J lost 6 bases; unmatched junction nucleotides: 6. The germline V gene encodes CDR1 MNHEY and CDR2 SMNVEV (reference sequence). The CDR3 loop spans 15 amino acids. Here the CDR3 DNA reads TGTGCCAGCAGTTTATCGGTCGGACAGGGTAATGGCTACACCTTC. It codes for CASSLSVGQGNGYTF.

The V gene is TRBV9, the J gene TRBJ1-3; D is undetermined. CDR1 is SGDLS and CDR2 is YYNGEE in the germline V gene. The CDR3 extends over 15 amino acids. V dropped 6 bases and J dropped 0 bases, with 13 bases sitting between them. The CDR3 spells CASNPSGVSGNTIYF. The CDR3 nucleotides read TGTGCCAGCAACCCTTCTGGAGTCTCTGGAAACACCATATATTTT.